These 10 T cell receptor beta chains share one sample of origin, sequenced in a study of T cell repertoires in cytomegalovirus infection. These receptors have no identified antigens. One entry per CDR3 protein, called by TCRdb with MiXCR from the reads. The sample yields about 890,000 distinct CDR3 sequences, approximately 31% seen once. Sequencing used cultured CD8+ T cells from PBMCs, obtained from culture after CMV antigen stimulation. Receptor source: a human donor in good health (CMV status not recorded). Some clones in this sample may be carry-over from other donors' samples.

This clonotype was counted at least ten times. The chain employs TRBV7-2 and TRBJ2-2; a weak D match, TRBD2 (7 bases). Trimming took 5 bases from V and 4 from J, leaving 29 bases between them. CDR3 length: 20 amino acids. Germline V lookup: CDR1 SGHTA, CDR2 FQGNSA. CDR3 DNA: TGTGCCAGCAGCCGGAGCTTACACCCTTGGGGGGGCCGAGGCACCGGGGAGCTGTTTTTT. Its protein product is CASSRSLHPWGGRGTGELFF.

V is TRBV27 and J is TRBJ1-1; 10 bases are a match to TRBD1. CDR3 length equals 14 residues. V shed 5 bases and J 7 bases; nucleotides not matched to a gene: 7. Germline CDR1 is MNHEY and CDR2 is SMNVEV (reference sequence). CDR3 bases: TGTGCCAGCAGTACAGACAGGGGGCGCGTTGAAGCTTTCTTT. The encoded protein is CASSTDRGRVEAFF.

This clonotype turned up a few times. V is TRBV5-6 and J is TRBJ2-7, with 12 bases that match TRBD1. V trimming: 4 bases; J trimming: 6 bases; junction bases outside the gene matches: 5. Germline CDR1 and CDR2: SGHDT and YYEEEE. The CDR3 is 14 amino acids. CDR3 region: CASSDGTGGLEQYV. The CDR3, as DNA: TGTGCCAGCAGCGACGGGACAGGGGGCCTCGAGCAGTACGTC.

The V call is TRBV7-3, the J call TRBJ2-1; 9 bases align to TRBD2. Germline V CDR1 and CDR2: SGHTA, FQGTGA. The CDR3 contains 15 residues. V dropped 3 bases and J dropped 9; count of bases not matched to a gene: 9. CDR3 region: CASSFSAGGLGEQFF. The CDR3 coding sequence is TGTGCCAGCAGCTTCTCGGCGGGGGGGCTCGGTGAGCAGTTCTTC.

V and J are TRBV2 and TRBJ1-5; TRBD1 aligns across 7 bases. Trimming removed 2 bases from V and 2 bases from J; junction bases left unmatched: 3. This CDR3 contains 15 residues. The germline CDR1 and CDR2 sequences are SNHLY and FYNNEI. The CDR3 here is CASSEYGQGNQPQHF. The DNA of the CDR3 is TGTGCCAGCAGTGAATATGGACAGGGCAATCAGCCCCAGCATTTT. The entire variable domain, with the rest obtained from reference TRBV2 and TRBJ1-5, is as follows: EPEVTQTPSHQVTQMGQEVILRCVPISNHLYFYWYRQILGQKVEFLVSFYNNEISEKSEIFDDQFSVERPDGSNFTLKIRSTKLEDSAMYFCASSEYGQGNQPQHFGDGTRLSIL.

This clonotype was counted a few times. The chain has TRBV6-1 and TRBJ1-6; D unclear. The V gene's germline CDR1 is MNHNS and CDR2 SASEGT. The CDR3 loop spans 16 amino acids. V was cut by 3 bases and J by 0 bases, with 9 bases left in between. CDR3 residues: CASSDAWSSYNSPLHF. The CDR3 bases are TGTGCCAGCAGTGACGCATGGAGCTCCTATAATTCACCCCTCCACTTT.

The J gene is TRBJ1-2, the V gene TRBV27; D gene ambiguous. V shed 2 bases and J shed 8 bases, with 21 bases lying between them. The CDR3 spans 16 residues. Germline V gene data show CDR1 as MNHEY and CDR2 as SMNVEV (reference sequence). CDR3 DNA: TGTGCCAGCAGTTTACAGCTTAACAGCGCTGAGTGGGGCTACACCTTC. This encodes CASSLQLNSAEWGYTF.

Many counts were recorded for this clonotype. The chain joins TRBV12-3 or TRBV12-4 to TRBJ1-5; D not resolved. V shed 2 bases and J shed 7 bases, with 12 bases lying between them. The CDR3 loop spans 14 amino acids. The CDR3 region is CASSLSVRIQPQHF. Here the CDR3 DNA reads TGTGCCAGCAGTTTATCTGTCCGAATACAGCCCCAGCATTTT.

V is TRBV7-6 and J is TRBJ2-1; 10 bases align to TRBD1. The CDR3 is made up of 15 amino acids. Germline V lookup: CDR1 SGHVS, CDR2 FNYEAQ. Trimming removed 5 bases from V and 7 bases from J; junction bases left unmatched: 8. The CDR3 DNA reads as TGTGCCAGCAGCCCGGAGGGGACAGGGGTAAATGAGCAGTTCTTC. Protein sequence: CASSPEGTGVNEQFF.

V usage is TRBV7-9 and J usage is TRBJ1-5, with TRBD1 matching 9 bases. Germline lookup yields CDR1 SEHNR and CDR2 FQNEAQ (reference sequence). The CDR3 has 16 amino acids. Unmatched junction bases numbered 8, after V lost 5 bases and J lost 3 bases. CDR3 bases: TGTGCCAGCAGCCCGGGACAGGGCTCCGACAATCAGCCCCAGCATTTT. Translation gives CASSPGQGSDNQPQHF.